Sequencing of this T cell receptor (beta chain) was carried out in a study of shared clonotypes between healthy human individuals. Study observations and caveats: Incompleteness in sorted-subset sequencing, despite large depth, was shown by rarefaction. Non-shared clonotypes had lower generation probabilities than clonotypes shared by all four sorted-subset donors.

Germline V gene lookup returns CDR1 SGHTA and CDR2 FQGTGA. Trimming removed 5 bases from V and 9 bases from J; junction bases left unmatched: 10. The CDR3 is 14 residues long. Across several immunoSEQ plates, the genomic DNA of each subset was split evenly. The repertoire was sequenced with immunoSEQ multiplex PCR; TCRdb's copy has only in-frame clones and lacks some. The repertoire holds roughly 2.2 million clones, with approximately 95% as singletons. Comment on this clone: What it binds is unknown.

This receptor was taken from a man aged 18 to 30 in good health. Some clones in this sample may be carry-over from other donors' samples. This chain connects TRBV7-3 to TRBJ2-1; 7 nucleotides agree with TRBD1. The sample was naive CD4+ T cells from PBMCs. Subset specified: CD45RA+ positively selected. The CDR3 here is CASSPGQTFSEQFF. CDR3 bases: TGTGCCAGCAGCCCGGGACAGACCTTTAGTGAGCAGTTCTTC. Complete variable domain (other parts from reference TRBV7-3 and TRBJ2-1): GAGVSQTPSNKVTEKGKYVELRCDPISGHTALYWYRQSLGQGPEFLIYFQGTGAADDSGLPNDRFFAVRPEGSVSTLKIQRTERGDSAVYLCASSPGQTFSEQFFGPGTRLTVL.